This T cell receptor beta chain was identified during a study of blood T cell repertoires in COVID-19. On the study more broadly: There were acute and convalescent COVID-19 samples, and they came from the United States, Italy and Spain.

Here immunoSEQ multiplex PCR was the method, and the copy in TCRdb shows in-frame clones only, minus some. The repertoire holds approximately 470,000 clones, with around 85% as singletons. This clone was recorded only once. V shed 8 bases, J shed 7 bases, and the junction held 11 bases outside the gene matches. CDR3 length: 13 residues. Germline V gene lookup returns CDR1 MDHEN and CDR2 SYDVKM. This TCR derives from a human donor in a cohort sampled during active COVID-19. V gene TRBV28 combines with J gene TRBJ2-7; 7 bases fit TRBD2. Sequencing was carried out using peripheral blood. The CDR3 loop reads CASLRLATWEQYF. The CDR3 DNA reads as TGTGCCAGCCTGAGACTAGCCACCTGGGAGCAGTACTTC.